The rows below give T cell receptor beta chains drawn from one sample of a study of T cell repertoires in cytomegalovirus infection. TCRdb independently ran MiXCR on the reads; one entry per CDR3 protein. Among a few hundred thousand distinct CDR3 sequences listed, roughly an eighth were seen once. Material: PBMCs. These receptors were collected from a human donor in good health (CMV status not recorded). Some clones in this sample may be carry-over from other donors' samples. The CDR3 runs from the conserved cysteine through the conserved F or W. A D gene is named only where the DNA matches it firmly. Some rows mark clone size as missing; the rest say once, few, many or name a class of expanded clone.

V: TRBV29-1; D: TRBD1; size: .; J: TRBJ2-2; DNA: TGCAGCGTAATCGGGGACAGGAACACCGGGGAGCTGTTTTTT; CDR3: CSVIGDRNTGELFF
V: TRBV15; D: TRBD2; size: many; J: TRBJ2-7; DNA: TGTGCCACCAGCGTGACTAGCGGGGCCTCCTACGAGCAGTACTTC; CDR3: CATSVTSGASYEQYF
V: TRBV5-1; D: .; size: .; J: TRBJ2-1; DNA: TGCGCCAGCGGCTCACCCGAAAACAATGAGCAGTTCTTC; CDR3: CASGSPENNEQFF
V: TRBV5-6; D: .; size: few; J: TRBJ2-5; DNA: TGTGCCAGCAGCAGCGTCCGGGGCACCTCGGGGGAGACCCAGTACTTC; CDR3: CASSSVRGTSGETQYF
V: TRBV20-1; D: TRBD1; size: .; J: TRBJ2-7; DNA: TGCAGTGCTAGAGACCTCACAGGGGGAGTCTACGAGCAGTACTTC; CDR3: CSARDLTGGVYEQYF
V: TRBV28; D: .; size: few; J: TRBJ1-3; DNA: TGTGCCAGCGATGACTTCCATTACTCTGGAAACACCATATATTTT; CDR3: CASDDFHYSGNTIYF
V: TRBV12-5; D: .; size: many; J: TRBJ1-3; DNA: TGTGCTAGTGGTTTGAGACAGCTGGAACCCATATATTTT; CDR3: CASGLRQLEPIYF
V: TRBV20-1; D: .; size: .; J: TRBJ1-1; DNA: TGCAGTGCTAGAGGGATGAACACTGAAGCTTTCTTT; CDR3: CSARGMNTEAFF
V: TRBV19; D: .; size: few; J: TRBJ1-1; DNA: TGTGCCAGTAGCGCAGGGTTGGGCACTGAAGCTTTCTTT; CDR3: CASSAGLGTEAFF
V: TRBV5-4; D: TRBD2; size: few; J: TRBJ2-7; DNA: TGTGCCAGCAGCTTGGAGGGGACTAGAGGTTCATACGAGCAGTACTTC; CDR3: CASSLEGTRGSYEQYF
V: TRBV12-3/TRBV12-4; D: .; size: few; J: TRBJ2-7; DNA: TGTGCCAGCAGCAGGGCCCCGGGACTCGGCCTCTACGAGCAGTACTTC; CDR3: CASSRAPGLGLYEQYF
V: TRBV4-1; D: TRBD2; size: few; J: TRBJ2-3; DNA: TGCGCCAGCAGCCAAGATGTTATGAAGGCCGCGGGGGATGGCACAGATACGCAGTATTTT; CDR3: CASSQDVMKAAGDGTDTQYF
V: TRBV11-1; D: TRBD1; size: many; J: TRBJ1-1; DNA: TGTGCCAGCAGCAGCAGGGGGCCCGGCACTGAAGCTTTCTTT; CDR3: CASSSRGPGTEAFF
V: TRBV5-4; D: .; size: .; J: TRBJ2-5; DNA: TGTGCCAGCAGCTTAAAGGACGGGGGTACTAGAGAGACCCAGTACTTC; CDR3: CASSLKDGGTRETQYF
V: TRBV6-5; D: .; size: many; J: TRBJ1-5; DNA: TGTGCCAGCAGTTCCCAGTTTGGTAGCAATCAGCCCCAGCATTTT; CDR3: CASSSQFGSNQPQHF
V: TRBV6-1; D: .; size: few; J: TRBJ2-7; DNA: TGTGCCAGCAGTGATCTACCCTACGAGCAGTACTTC; CDR3: CASSDLPYEQYF
V: TRBV20-1; D: .; size: few; J: TRBJ2-1; DNA: TGCAGTGCCCCAGGACTGGCGGGATGGAGGTACAATGAGCAGTTCTTC; CDR3: CSAPGLAGWRYNEQFF
V: TRBV2; D: .; size: many; J: TRBJ1-3; DNA: TGTGCCAGCACCCCAGAGGGAATTGGAAACACCATATATTTT; CDR3: CASTPEGIGNTIYF
V: TRBV6-5; D: TRBD2; size: .; J: TRBJ2-2; DNA: TGTGCCAGCAAGGGGCTAGCGGGATTAGCTAAAACCGGGGAGCTGTTTTTT; CDR3: CASKGLAGLAKTGELFF
V: TRBV29-1; D: .; size: few; J: TRBJ1-5; DNA: TGCAGCGTTGCTTCGGGGCTGGTAGGGCCCCAGCATTTT; CDR3: CSVASGLVGPQHF
V: TRBV18; D: TRBD1; size: .; J: TRBJ1-1; DNA: TGTGCCAGCTCACTGGGTGCCGGGACAGAGAACACTGAAGCTTTCTTT; CDR3: CASSLGAGTENTEAFF
V: TRBV7-3; D: .; size: .; J: TRBJ2-7; DNA: TGTGCCAGCAGTAGAGGAGCAGGCTACGAGCAGTACTTC; CDR3: CASSRGAGYEQYF
V: TRBV6-1; D: TRBD2; size: many; J: TRBJ2-3; DNA: TGTGCCAGCAGGCCGGCGGGGGGGGCCGATACGCAGTATTTT; CDR3: CASRPAGGADTQYF
V: TRBV20-1; D: .; size: .; J: TRBJ2-1; DNA: TGCAGTGCTAGGGCCCCGCAAAGCTCCTACAATGAGCAGTTCTTC; CDR3: CSARAPQSSYNEQFF
V: TRBV7-9; D: .; size: many; J: TRBJ1-5; DNA: TGTGCCAGCAGCTTAGATCAGGGTGGGAATCAGCCCCAGCATTTT; CDR3: CASSLDQGGNQPQHF
V: TRBV7-2; D: .; size: many; J: TRBJ1-5; DNA: TGTGCCAGCGCGGCGGGGCGGAATCAGCCCCAGCATTTT; CDR3: CASAAGRNQPQHF
V: TRBV7-9; D: .; size: many; J: TRBJ2-1; DNA: TGTGCCAGCAGCCGGACTGAGCAGTTCTTC; CDR3: CASSRTEQFF
V: TRBV11-3; D: TRBD1; size: many; J: TRBJ1-1; DNA: TGTGCCAGCAGCCGGACAGGGGGAGGTACTGAAGCTTTCTTT; CDR3: CASSRTGGGTEAFF
V: TRBV7-9; D: .; size: few; J: TRBJ2-5; DNA: TGTGCCAGCAGCTCCTCGGAGGGACAAGAGACCCAGTACTTC; CDR3: CASSSSEGQETQYF
V: TRBV18; D: TRBD1; size: .; J: TRBJ1-4; DNA: TGTGCCAGCACCCGTTCGACGGAGGACAGGGTGAATTTT; CDR3: CASTRSTEDRVNF
V: TRBV27; D: TRBD1; size: few; J: TRBJ2-7; DNA: TGTGCCAGCAGTCTGGGCGGGACAGGGGATTCCTACGAGCAGTACTTC; CDR3: CASSLGGTGDSYEQYF
V: TRBV7-9; D: TRBD1; size: .; J: TRBJ2-5; DNA: TGTGCCAGCAGCTTAGCTGGACAGGGACAAGAGACCCAGTACTTC; CDR3: CASSLAGQGQETQYF
V: TRBV18; D: TRBD1; size: .; J: TRBJ1-1; DNA: TGTGCCAGCTCAACAGGGGCGGGGAGGAACACTGAAGCTTTCTTT; CDR3: CASSTGAGRNTEAFF
V: TRBV6-1; D: TRBD1; size: few; J: TRBJ2-5; DNA: TGTGCCAGCAGTTCGGGACAGGCGGCGACCCAGTACTTC; CDR3: CASSSGQAATQYF
V: TRBV11-2; D: .; size: .; J: TRBJ1-5; DNA: TGTGCCAGCAGCTTAGATCGCTCGCAGCCCCAGCATTTT; CDR3: CASSLDRSQPQHF
V: TRBV7-9; D: TRBD1; size: .; J: TRBJ2-3; DNA: TGTGCCAGCAGCTTAGGGACAGGCTGGGTGATCGGAGATACGCAGTATTTT; CDR3: CASSLGTGWVIGDTQYF
V: TRBV5-4; D: .; size: .; J: TRBJ2-1; DNA: TGTGCCAGCAGCTTGGGGACGGTCCACTACAATGAGCAGTTCTTC; CDR3: CASSLGTVHYNEQFF
V: TRBV5-4; D: TRBD2; size: .; J: TRBJ2-6; DNA: TGTGCCAGCAGCCGCGGGGGGGCGGTTACTGGGGCCAACGTCCTGACTTTC; CDR3: CASSRGGAVTGANVLTF
V: TRBV6-2/TRBV6-3; D: TRBD1; size: few; J: TRBJ1-1; DNA: TGTGCCAGCAGCTCACAGGGGATAAGGGCTGAAGCTTTCTTT; CDR3: CASSSQGIRAEAFF
V: TRBV19; D: TRBD1; size: many; J: TRBJ1-1; DNA: TGTGCCAGTACCCCGGCAGGGGGCAAGACTGAAGCTTTCTTT; CDR3: CASTPAGGKTEAFF
V: TRBV10-3; D: .; size: .; J: TRBJ2-3; DNA: TGTGCCACTACCGCAGGGATGATGGGCACAGATACGCAGTATTTT; CDR3: CATTAGMMGTDTQYF
V: TRBV7-2; D: .; size: many; J: TRBJ2-5; DNA: TGTGCCAGCAGCCGCGCTAGGGGGTACCAAGAGACCCAGTACTTC; CDR3: CASSRARGYQETQYF
V: TRBV11-2; D: .; size: .; J: TRBJ2-3; DNA: TGTGCCAGCAGCTTGGGCAGACACACAGATACGCAGTATTTT; CDR3: CASSLGRHTDTQYF
V: TRBV14; D: .; size: .; J: TRBJ2-6; DNA: TGTGCCAGCAGCCAAGATTGGACCCTCTCGGGTGGGGCCAACGTCCTGACTTTC; CDR3: CASSQDWTLSGGANVLTF
V: TRBV29-1; D: .; size: few; J: TRBJ1-1; DNA: TGCAGCGTTGGGATAGGGGGGGAAAACACTGAAGCTTTCTTT; CDR3: CSVGIGGENTEAFF
V: TRBV12-3/TRBV12-4; D: TRBD1; size: many; J: TRBJ1-2; DNA: TGTGCCAGCAGTATAGGACCGGGACAGGGGGCCCACTATGGCTACACCTTC; CDR3: CASSIGPGQGAHYGYTF
V: TRBV28; D: TRBD2; size: few; J: TRBJ2-5; DNA: TGTGCCAGCAGTTTAGTAGGACTAGCGGTAGAGACCCAGTACTTC; CDR3: CASSLVGLAVETQYF
V: TRBV11-2; D: .; size: many; J: TRBJ2-3; DNA: TGTGCCAGCAGTCGACTGGGCACAGATACGCAGTATTTT; CDR3: CASSRLGTDTQYF
V: TRBV20-1; D: TRBD2; size: few; J: TRBJ2-1; DNA: TGCAGTGGGAGCGGGAGGCGTTTGATTCGGCAGTTCTTC; CDR3: CSGSGRRLIRQFF